This T cell receptor beta chain was captured by sequencing in a study of T cell responses to AZD1222 COVID-19 vaccine. Notes on the study in general: Mostly white British, mostly female donors; authors suggested clonal diversity may be underestimated.

Profiling relied on immunoSEQ multiplex PCR, and the TCRdb table lists in-frame clones only, not all of them. Of some 84,000 clones listed, about 83% are singletons. Concerning this clone itself: Its antigen is unidentified.

Sample: peripheral blood, taken 28 days after the second AZD1222 dose. This clonotype was sampled from an adult who received the AZD1222 COVID-19 vaccine.

CDR3 nucleotides: TGCGCCAGCAGCTTGCAGGCAGGGAGCACAGATACGCAGTATTTT. Protein product: CASSLQAGSTDTQYF. This chain links TRBV5-1 with TRBJ2-3; possible D gene TRBD1, 5 bases. This CDR3 is built from 15 residues. Germline V gene sequence: CDR1 SGHRS, CDR2 YFSETQ. V lost 1 base and J 0 bases, leaving 9 bases between the germline ends.